What follows are 31 T cell receptor beta chains derived from one specimen sequenced in a study of T cells in Graves' hyperthyroidism and ophthalmopathy. There were TCR beta CDR3 regions amplified from RNA transcripts. HTBI primers were the set used in a first-round RT-PCR of the TCR CDR3. MiXCR, applied by TCRdb to the multiplex PCR reads, yields one record per CDR3 protein. The data contain approximately 210,000 distinct CDR3 sequences, about 15% of them singletons. The sequenced sample was blood. The receptors originated from a man between 50 and 59 years old with Graves' hyperthyroidism.

V usage is TRBV18 and J usage is TRBJ2-7, with D perhaps matching TRBD2 (6 bases). This CDR3 has 14 residues. Trimming stripped 5 bases from V and 7 bases from J, with 18 bases between. CDR1 KGHSH and CDR2 LQKENI come from the germline V gene. The CDR3 sequence is CASSGLGAGGEQYF. The CDR3 coding sequence is TGTGCCAGCTCAGGGTTAGGAGCCGGGGGTGAGCAGTACTTC. The variable domain in full, completed from reference TRBV18 and TRBJ2-7, reads NAGVMQNPRHLVRRRGQEARLRCSPMKGHSHVYWYRQLPEEGLKFMVYLQKENIIDESGMPKERFSAEFPKEGPSILRIQQVVRGDSAAYFCASSGLGAGGEQYFGPGTRLTVT.

The V call is TRBV5-6, the J call TRBJ1-6; tentatively, D is TRBD1 (5 bases). Germline CDR1 is SGHDT and CDR2 is YYEEEE. The CDR3 length is 16 residues. Trimming left V 0 bases short and J 7 bases short, with 14 bases between. The CDR3 region has the DNA TGTGCCAGCAGCTTGGATGGAGGAGCAGGGAATTCACCCCTCCACTTT. Residues: CASSLDGGAGNSPLHF.

The chain is built from TRBV20-1 and TRBJ2-5, with TRBD1 as a possible D gene (6 bases). The CDR3 is 13 residues long. Germline CDR1 is DFQATT and CDR2 is SNEGSKA (reference sequence). V was cut by 1 base and J by 2 bases, with 8 bases left in between. CDR3 protein: CSARGQDQETQYF. In DNA form, the CDR3 reads TGCAGTGCTAGAGGACAGGATCAAGAGACCCAGTACTTC.

This clonotype showed up many times. The chain carries TRBV18 and TRBJ2-4; tentative D call: TRBD2 (5 bases). Between the trimmed V and J ends, which lost 6 bases and 6 bases, there was a span of 12 bases. Germline-derived CDR1 and CDR2 are KGHSH and LQKENI. This CDR3 contains 13 residues. For the CDR3, the DNA is TGTGCCAGCTCCTCAAGTGGGAGAAACATTCAGTACTTC. It is translated as CASSSSGRNIQYF.

The V and J genes are TRBV20-1 and TRBJ2-2; 16 bases match TRBD2. Trimming at V came to 4 bases and at J to 5 bases, leaving 13 bases not matched to a gene. The CDR3 runs 19 residues. CDR1 and CDR2 (germline): DFQATT, SNEGSKA (reference sequence). The CDR3 is CSAINSPGLAGGATGELFF. The CDR3 region has the DNA TGCAGTGCTATTAACTCTCCGGGACTAGCGGGAGGGGCTACCGGGGAGCTGTTTTTT.

This clonotype was observed at least ten times. Here the CDR3 DNA reads TGTGCCAGCAGACCCTGGCCTATGAGGAGGGGTGGTCATGGCTACACCTTC. Protein sequence: CASRPWPMRRGGHGYTF. The rearrangement uses TRBV12-3 or TRBV12-4 and TRBJ1-2; D possibly corresponds to TRBD1 (5 bases). The V gene lost 6 bases and the J gene lost 6 bases, with 26 bases spanning the gap. This CDR3 is built from 17 residues.

This clonotype came up a few times. The chain combines TRBV5-4 with TRBJ2-3; 9 nucleotides line up with TRBD2. This CDR3 spans 16 amino acids. V trimming: 4 bases; J trimming: 2 bases; junction bases outside the gene matches: 8. The germline V gene has CDR1 SGHNT and CDR2 YYREEE (reference sequence). CDR3: CASSPMTSGYTDTQYF. CDR3 bases: TGTGCCAGCAGCCCCATGACTAGCGGATACACAGATACGCAGTATTTT.

This clonotype was found many times. The V call is TRBV28, the J call TRBJ2-6, with D possibly being TRBD1 (5 bases). Trimming removed 5 bases at V and 4 bases at J, with 18 bases between. CDR1 is MDHEN and CDR2 is SYDVKM in the germline V gene. The CDR3 has 17 amino acids. The CDR3 DNA reads TGTGCCAGCAGTCTATCCCAGGGCCTAGGGGGGGCCAACGTCCTGACTTTC. As protein: CASSLSQGLGGANVLTF.

Remarks on this clonotype: The junction shows a germline mismatch at one end, possibly a read error. V usage is TRBV24-1 and J usage is TRBJ2-3; D remains unclear. Germline V CDR1 and CDR2: KGHDR, SFDVKD. The CDR3 contains 13 residues. CDR3 sequence reads: CGTSGYDTDTQYF. Here the CDR3 DNA reads TGTGGCACCAGTGGATACGACACAGATACGCAGTATTTT.

The table lists this clonotype with many counts. The chain couples TRBV6-5 to TRBJ2-7, with 9 bases that match TRBD2. This CDR3 comprises 16 residues. The germline V gene encodes CDR1 MNHEY and CDR2 SVGAGI. V dropped 0 bases and J dropped 6; count of bases not matched to a gene: 9. CDR3 DNA: TGTGCCAGCAGTTACTCGGCGGGAGGGCCTGCGGCCGAGCAGTACTTC. It translates to CASSYSAGGPAAEQYF.

The V and J genes are TRBV9 and TRBJ1-4; 7 bases match TRBD1. The CDR3 is 14 amino acids. CDR1 and CDR2 (germline): SGDLS, YYNGEE. Losses at the gene ends were 3 bases for V and 5 bases for J; bases not matched to a gene: 4. The chain's CDR3 is CASSAGTANEKLFF. The CDR3 DNA reads TGTGCCAGCAGCGCCGGGACAGCGAATGAAAAACTGTTTTTT.

This clonotype was detected many times. The chain couples TRBV6-2 or TRBV6-3 to TRBJ2-1, with D possibly matching TRBD1 (6 bases). Germline V gene sequence: CDR1 MNHEY, CDR2 SVGEGT. Trimming removed 5 bases at V and 8 bases at J, with 25 bases between. The CDR3 consists of 17 residues. The CDR3 region has the DNA TGTGCCAGCAGTGGTCCTGGGGGCCAGGGGTTTAGGCATGAGCAGTTCTTC. Translated: CASSGPGGQGFRHEQFF.

There are a few counts of this clonotype. The genes are TRBV29-1 and TRBJ2-3; 7 positions match TRBD1. The V segment lost 4 bases and the J segment 14 bases; nucleotides outside the gene matches: 9. From germline, CDR1 is SQVTM and CDR2 ANQGSEA. The CDR3 totals 11 residues. The CDR3: CSVALTGFGYF. The CDR3, as DNA: TGCAGCGTTGCCCTGACAGGGTTTGGGTATTTT.

This clonotype was found once. The chain carries TRBV5-8 and TRBJ2-3, with 7 bases that match TRBD1. With V trimmed by 4 bases and J by 2 bases, 7 bases remained unmatched. Germline CDR1 reads SGHTS; CDR2 reads YDEGEE. This CDR3 has 15 residues. The CDR3 here is CASSLPGQSTDTQYF. The CDR3 DNA sequence: TGTGCCAGCAGCCTACCGGGACAGTCCACAGATACGCAGTATTTT.

The rearrangement uses TRBV9 and TRBJ2-1, with TRBD2 matching over 10 bases. CDR1 and CDR2 (germline): SGDLS, YYNGEE. This CDR3 comprises 16 residues. Trimming at V came to 2 bases and at J to 5 bases, leaving 7 bases not matched to a gene. The CDR3 DNA is TGTGCCAGCAGCGTCGGATCTAGCGGGAGTGACAATGAGCAGTTCTTC. It yields the protein CASSVGSSGSDNEQFF.

This clonotype was counted ten times or more. The chain carries TRBV11-3 and TRBJ2-1; D possibly corresponds to TRBD2 (6 bases). The ends were cut back, 5 bases at V and 1 base at J, with 15 bases in the middle. Germline values: CDR1 SGHNT, CDR2 YENEEA. This CDR3 has 16 amino acids. CDR3 loop: CASSQLEGVSYNEQFF. DNA for the CDR3: TGTGCCAGCAGCCAACTGGAGGGTGTGTCCTACAATGAGCAGTTCTTC. The full variable domain, in which reference TRBV11-3 and TRBJ2-1 provide the parts outside the CDR3, is EAGVVQSPRYKIIEKKQPVAFWCNPISGHNTLYWYLQNLGQGPELLIRYENEEAVDDSQLPKDRFSAERLKGVDSTLKIQPAELGDSAVYLCASSQLEGVSYNEQFFGPGTRLTVL.

This clonotype has only a few counts. The chain is built from TRBV7-4 and TRBJ2-7, with TRBD2 identical over 8 bases. CDR3 length equals 18 residues. V was clipped by 7 bases and J by 1 base; unmatched bases: 18. The germline gives CDR1 SGHVT, CDR2 SQSDAQ. Here the CDR3 DNA reads TGTGCCAGCACCACCGGGCAGCGGGAGACTACCCCATCCTACGAGCAGTACTTC. Protein: CASTTGQRETTPSYEQYF.

The V gene is TRBV12-3 or TRBV12-4, the J gene TRBJ2-1, with TRBD2 matching over 10 bases. The CDR3 loop spans 16 amino acids. The V gene end was trimmed by 6 bases and the J gene end by 3 bases; junction bases not matched to a gene: 8. For the CDR3, the DNA is TGTGCCAGCAGCCAAACTAGCGGGAATGTCTACAATGAGCAGTTCTTC. Amino acids: CASSQTSGNVYNEQFF.

The CDR3 reads CASSPGQGFQPQHF. In DNA, the CDR3 is TGTGCCAGCAGCCCGGGACAGGGGTTCCAGCCCCAGCATTTT. This chain uses TRBV7-2 with TRBJ1-5; TRBD1 matches 10 bases. The CDR3 length is 14 residues. Germline V CDR1 and CDR2: SGHTA, FQGNSA. The V segment lost 5 bases and the J segment 7 bases; nucleotides outside the gene matches: 5.

The rearrangement links TRBV6-7 to TRBJ2-1; TRBD2 matches at 10 bases. TRBV6-7 is an ORF, with its function uncertain. The V and J ends lost 6 bases and 7 bases, in that order; junction bases with no gene match: 12. The CDR3 consists of 16 residues. The CDR3, as DNA: TGTGCCAGCAGCCCCCCCGCTAGCGGGAGATTGAATGAGCAGTTCTTC. This codes for CASSPPASGRLNEQFF.

In this sample, this clonotype turned up many times. The chain employs TRBV4-1 and TRBJ2-5, with D uncertain. Germline V gene data show CDR1 as MGHRA and CDR2 as YSYEKL. The CDR3 totals 15 residues. Trimming removed 0 bases from V and 1 base from J, with 9 bases in between. The CDR3 bases are TGCGCCAGCAGCCAAGAAGTGCGGCTCCAAGAGACCCAGTACTTC. Translated, it gives CASSQEVRLQETQYF.

This chain links TRBV9 with TRBJ1-2; TRBD1 aligns across 9 bases. Germline loops: CDR1 SGDLS, CDR2 YYNGEE. This CDR3 has 14 amino acids. Losses at the gene ends were 4 bases for V and 8 bases for J; bases not matched to a gene: 9. CDR3 sequence (DNA): TGTGCCAGCAGCACAACAGGGGGCATCTGGGGCTACACCTTC. This sequence encodes CASSTTGGIWGYTF.

This clonotype has at least ten counts. This chain joins TRBV3-1 and TRBJ2-3; TRBD2 matches 10 bases. The germline CDR1 and CDR2 sequences are LGHDT and YNNKEL (reference sequence). This CDR3 has 14 residues. V shed 5 bases, J shed 5 bases, and the junction held 4 bases outside the gene matches. The CDR3 sequence: CASSSGLALDTQYF. CDR3 sequence (DNA): TGTGCCAGCAGCTCGGGACTAGCGTTAGATACGCAGTATTTT.

The rearrangement joins TRBV20-1 to TRBJ1-2; 7 positions match TRBD1. The germline CDR1 and CDR2 sequences are DFQATT and SNEGSKA (reference sequence). Trimming cost V 4 bases and J 2 bases; bases outside gene matches: 7. The CDR3 runs to 14 residues. The CDR3 DNA is TGCAGTGCTATGGTGCTACAGGGGAACTATGGCTACACCTTC. Translated: CSAMVLQGNYGYTF.

This clonotype was seen a few times. At one end the junction does not follow the germline gene, possibly because of a read error. The V call is TRBV7-8, the J call TRBJ1-2; no firm D call. Germline V gives CDR1 SGHVS, CDR2 FQNEAQ. The CDR3 loop spans 14 amino acids. CDR3 sequence: CASSLGSFSYGYTF. CDR3 coding DNA: TGCGCCAGCAGCTTAGGGAGTTTCAGCTATGGCTACACCTTC.

This clonotype was found a few times. This chain uses TRBV29-1 with TRBJ1-1, with a tentative D call TRBD1 (5 bases). The germline V gene encodes CDR1 SQVTM and CDR2 ANQGSEA. The ends were cut back, 6 bases at V and 4 bases at J, with 15 bases in the middle. The CDR3 has 13 residues. The CDR3 region is CSVDGTGGTEAFF. The CDR3 DNA sequence: TGCAGCGTGGACGGAACGGGGGGCACTGAAGCTTTCTTT.

This clonotype turned up a few times. In DNA, the CDR3 is TGCGCCAGCAGCATTAGCGGGAGATCGAACAATGAGCAGTTCTTC. This codes for CASSISGRSNNEQFF. The gene calls are TRBV5-1 and TRBJ2-1; TRBD2 matches 9 bases. Per the germline V gene, CDR1 is SGHRS and CDR2 is YFSETQ. Trimming at V came to 4 bases and at J to 5 bases, leaving 7 bases not matched to a gene. The CDR3 is made up of 15 amino acids.

This clonotype was seen at least ten times. The rearrangement uses TRBV5-1 and TRBJ2-1; 12 nucleotides align to TRBD2. Germline trimming cut 4 bases from V and 9 bases from J; bases unmatched to any gene: 8. Germline-derived CDR1 and CDR2 are SGHRS and YFSETQ. The CDR3 contains 15 residues. The CDR3 nucleotides are TGCGCCAGCAGCCCGCGACTAGCGGGAGTTGGTGAGCAGTTCTTC. Its translation: CASSPRLAGVGEQFF.

This clonotype was counted ten times or more. The chain has TRBV20-1 and TRBJ1-1; D perhaps matches TRBD1 (5 bases). Germline CDR1 DFQATT, CDR2 SNEGSKA (reference sequence). Trimming took off 6 bases at V and 2 bases at J, with 10 bases between the two ends. The CDR3 totals 12 residues. The CDR3 reads CSATQGNTEAFF. The CDR3, as DNA: TGCAGTGCCACGCAGGGTAACACTGAAGCTTTCTTT.

In this sample, this clonotype turned up many times. CDR3 residues: CASSTPNQPQHF. The CDR3 region has the DNA TGTGCCAGCTCAACCCCCAATCAGCCCCAGCATTTT. The chain couples TRBV18 to TRBJ1-5; no firm D call. Germline CDR1 is KGHSH and CDR2 is LQKENI. There are 12 residues in the CDR3. With 5 bases removed from V and 3 bases from J, the gap between germline ends came to 5 bases.

The chain combines TRBV15 with TRBJ1-1; D call uncertain. This CDR3 is built from 13 residues. The V gene's germline CDR1 is LNHNV and CDR2 YYDKDF (reference sequence). Trimming took off 3 bases at V and 0 bases at J, with 5 bases between the two ends. The CDR3 DNA reads as TGTGCCACCAGCAGTGAGATGAACACTGAAGCTTTCTTT. Protein sequence: CATSSEMNTEAFF.